The 12 T cell receptor beta chains below come from one sample, sequenced in a study of OX40 agonist ivuxolimab in advanced cancers. Clones were sequenced by immunoSEQ multiplex PCR, and TCRdb holds only the in-frame ones, with some missing. The sample has nearly 20,000 clones; roughly 80% are singletons. The material was CD4+ or CD8+ T cells sorted from blood, obtained in a trial of the OX40 agonist ivuxolimab. These receptors were collected from an adult with an advanced solid tumor such as melanoma, head and neck, liver or kidney cancer.

V and J are TRBV4-2 and TRBJ1-1; weak D call: TRBD1 (5 bases). Germline lookup yields CDR1 LGHNA and CDR2 YNFKEQ. Deletions cut 1 base from V and 3 bases from J, with 15 bases between. CDR3 length equals 16 residues. The CDR3 reads CASSQGHGRVDTEAFF. CDR3 DNA: TGTGCCAGCAGCCAAGGTCATGGCAGGGTAGACACTGAAGCTTTCTTT.

The count of this clone is one. The chain couples TRBV5-6 to TRBJ2-1, with a weak D call TRBD2 (5 bases). Trimming took 4 bases from V and 3 from J, leaving 11 bases between them. The CDR3 is made up of 14 amino acids. Germline-derived CDR1 and CDR2 are SGHDT and YYEEEE. The DNA of the CDR3 is TGTGCCAGCAGCCAACGCGGGTACTACAATGAGCAGTTCTTC. Translating it yields CASSQRGYYNEQFF.

This clone is deemed large. Here the CDR3 DNA reads TGTGCCAGCAGCCAAGATCCAAAAGGAGCGGCGTATGTCTATGGCTACACCTTC. This translates into CASSQDPKGAAYVYGYTF. The chain couples TRBV4-2 to TRBJ1-2; D not resolved. V was pared by 0 bases and J by 4 bases, with 21 bases between. Germline V gene lookup returns CDR1 LGHNA and CDR2 YNFKEQ. The CDR3 runs to 18 residues.

This sequence joins TRBV7-2 and TRBJ2-5; D gene uncertain. The DNA end is more similar to TRBJ2-7, so the J call may be wrong. The CDR3 contains 14 residues. Germline V lookup: CDR1 SGHTA, CDR2 FQGNSA. CDR3 sequence (DNA): TGTGCCAGCAGCTTTGGTCGGACCCCCTACGAGCAGTACTTC. It specifies CASSFGRTPYEQYF.

The rearrangement joins TRBV4-2 to TRBJ1-2; D is ambiguous. Trimming removed 1 base at V and 1 base at J, with 10 bases between. Germline V gene sequence: CDR1 LGHNA, CDR2 YNFKEQ. This CDR3 is built from 15 residues. This chain's CDR3 is CASSQGRTDNYGYTF. In DNA, the CDR3 is TGTGCCAGCAGCCAAGGAAGGACGGATAACTATGGCTACACCTTC.

This clone showed up just a few times. The chain combines TRBV28 with TRBJ1-1; D remains unclear. Germline V gene data show CDR1 as MDHEN and CDR2 as SYDVKM. V lost 6 bases and J 2 bases, leaving 13 bases between the germline ends. This CDR3 contains 14 residues. The CDR3 region is CASRPLQFNTEAFF. CDR3 DNA sequence: TGTGCCAGCAGGCCTCTGCAGTTTAACACTGAAGCTTTCTTT.

The chain recombines TRBV4-1 with TRBJ2-1, with TRBD1 as a possible D gene (5 bases). This CDR3 is built from 15 residues. CDR1 and CDR2 (germline): MGHRA, YSYEKL. V was trimmed by 1 base and J by 13 bases, leaving 20 bases between them. The CDR3 protein is CASSQVLQGNLPQFF. For the CDR3, the DNA is TGCGCCAGCAGCCAAGTTCTCCAGGGCAATCTGCCCCAGTTCTTC.

This chain uses TRBV5-1 with TRBJ2-3, with 7 bases fitting TRBD2. The J segment lost 0 bases and the V segment lost 5 bases, leaving 9 bases of the junction unmatched. CDR1 is SGHRS, CDR2 YFSETQ, per germline. There are 16 residues in the CDR3. This CDR3 reads CASSLSSGVSTDTQYF. As DNA, the CDR3 is TGCGCCAGCAGTCTCTCCAGCGGGGTTAGCACAGATACGCAGTATTTT.

The chain combines TRBV10-3 with TRBJ1-1; D is unresolved. This CDR3 spans 13 amino acids. Trimming removed 10 bases at V and 1 base at J, with 13 bases between. Germline-derived CDR1 and CDR2 are ENHRY and SYGVKD. CDR3 nucleotides: TGTGCCAGCAGAAGGGTGTGGAACACTGAAGCTTTCTTT. Translated: CASRRVWNTEAFF.

This clone was seen a handful of times. This chain joins TRBV6-5 and TRBJ2-2; weak D call: TRBD1 (5 bases). The V end was cut by 6 bases, the J end by 6 bases, with 11 bases between. The CDR3 runs 13 residues. Germline V gene lookup returns CDR1 MNHEY and CDR2 SVGAGI. DNA of the CDR3: TGTGCCAGCAGCCCCAGGGTGGCCGGGGAGCTGTTTTTT. Its protein is CASSPRVAGELFF.

The count of this clone is one. This specimen includes other DNA sequences encoding the same CDR3. The chain combines TRBV27 with TRBJ2-7; 7 bases agree with TRBD2. The CDR3 has 13 residues. With 3 bases clipped from V and 3 bases from J, the junction kept 2 bases outside the gene matches. Per germline, CDR1 MNHEY and CDR2 SMNVEV (reference sequence). The chain's CDR3 is CASSFGGSYEQYF. The CDR3 DNA follows: TGTGCCAGCAGTTTCGGGGGGAGCTACGAGCAGTACTTC.

By its share, this clone is large. This chain links TRBV27 with TRBJ2-2, with D tentatively TRBD1 (5 bases). Trimming took 5 bases from V and 8 from J, leaving 21 bases between them. The CDR3 has 16 residues. The germline gives CDR1 MNHEY, CDR2 SMNVEV (reference sequence). The CDR3 bases are TGTGCCAGCAGTCTAAATAGGGGCGGACCCACGGGGGAGCTGTTTTTT. This encodes CASSLNRGGPTGELFF.